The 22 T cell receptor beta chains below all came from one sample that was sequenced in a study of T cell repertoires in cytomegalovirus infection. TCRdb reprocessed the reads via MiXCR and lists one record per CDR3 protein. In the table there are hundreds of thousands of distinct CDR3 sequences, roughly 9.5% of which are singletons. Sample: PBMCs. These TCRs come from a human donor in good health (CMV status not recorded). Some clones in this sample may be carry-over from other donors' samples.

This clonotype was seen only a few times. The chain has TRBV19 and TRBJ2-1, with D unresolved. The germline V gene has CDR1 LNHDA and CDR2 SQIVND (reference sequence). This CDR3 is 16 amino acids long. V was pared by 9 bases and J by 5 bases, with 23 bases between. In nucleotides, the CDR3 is TGTGCCAGGAGCCCCCCCCTCGGCCGCATAGACAATGAGCAGTTCTTC. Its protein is CARSPPLGRIDNEQFF.

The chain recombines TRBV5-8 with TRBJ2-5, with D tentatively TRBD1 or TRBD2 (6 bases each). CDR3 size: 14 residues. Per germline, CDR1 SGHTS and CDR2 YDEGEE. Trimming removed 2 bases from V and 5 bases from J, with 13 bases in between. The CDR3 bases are TGTGCCAGCAGCTTCAGGGGCGCGGGGGAGACCCAGTACTTC. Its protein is CASSFRGAGETQYF.

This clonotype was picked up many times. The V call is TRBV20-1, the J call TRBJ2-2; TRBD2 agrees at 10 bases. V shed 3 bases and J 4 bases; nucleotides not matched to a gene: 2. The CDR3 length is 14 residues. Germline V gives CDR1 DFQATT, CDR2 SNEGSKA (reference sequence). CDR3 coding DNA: TGCAGTGCTAGGAGGACTAGCGGCACCGGGGAGCTGTTTTTT. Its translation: CSARRTSGTGELFF.

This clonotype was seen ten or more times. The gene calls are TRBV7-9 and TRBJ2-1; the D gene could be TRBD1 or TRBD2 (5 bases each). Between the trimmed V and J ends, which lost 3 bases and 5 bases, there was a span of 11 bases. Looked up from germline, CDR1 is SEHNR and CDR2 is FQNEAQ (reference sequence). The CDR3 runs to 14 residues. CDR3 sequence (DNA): TGTGCCAGCAGCTTGACGGGACGCCACAATGAGCAGTTCTTC. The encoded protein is CASSLTGRHNEQFF.

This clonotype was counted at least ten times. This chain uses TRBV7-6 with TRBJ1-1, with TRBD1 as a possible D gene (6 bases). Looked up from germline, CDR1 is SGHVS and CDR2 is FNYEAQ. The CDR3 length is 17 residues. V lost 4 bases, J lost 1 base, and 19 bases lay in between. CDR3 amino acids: CASSSRGGGQANTEAFF. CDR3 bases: TGTGCCAGCAGCTCCAGAGGGGGGGGACAAGCGAACACTGAAGCTTTCTTT.

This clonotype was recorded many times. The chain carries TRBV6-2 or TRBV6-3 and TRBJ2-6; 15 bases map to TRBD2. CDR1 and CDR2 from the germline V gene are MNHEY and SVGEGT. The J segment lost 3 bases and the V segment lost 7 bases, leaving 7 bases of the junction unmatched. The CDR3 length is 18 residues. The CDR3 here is CASNRGLAGGLGANVLTF. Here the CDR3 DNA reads TGTGCCAGCAACCGCGGACTAGCGGGGGGGCTTGGGGCCAACGTCCTGACTTTC.

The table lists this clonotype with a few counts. CDR3 coding DNA: TGCGCCAGCAGCCAAGGGACTAGCGGGAGGGCCAACACCGGGGAGCTGTTTTTT. It yields the protein CASSQGTSGRANTGELFF. The chain joins TRBV4-3 to TRBJ2-2; TRBD2 matches at 15 bases. Germline lookup yields CDR1 LGHNA and CDR2 YSLEER. The CDR3 is 18 residues long. The V gene end was trimmed by 1 base and the J gene end by 2 bases; junction bases not matched to a gene: 2.

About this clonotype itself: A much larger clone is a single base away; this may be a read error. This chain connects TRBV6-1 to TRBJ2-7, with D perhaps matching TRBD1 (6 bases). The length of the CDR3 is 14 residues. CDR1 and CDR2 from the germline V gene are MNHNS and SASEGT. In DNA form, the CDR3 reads TGTCCCAGCAGTACCGGGACAATCGGCTACGAGCAGTACTTC. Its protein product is CPSSTGTIGYEQYF.

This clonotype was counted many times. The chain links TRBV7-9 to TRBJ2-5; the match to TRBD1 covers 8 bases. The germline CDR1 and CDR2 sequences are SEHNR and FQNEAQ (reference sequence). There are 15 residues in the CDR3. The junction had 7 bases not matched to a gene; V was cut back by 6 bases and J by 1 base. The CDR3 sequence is CASSPFTGGQETQYF. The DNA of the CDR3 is TGTGCCAGCAGTCCCTTTACAGGGGGCCAAGAGACCCAGTACTTC. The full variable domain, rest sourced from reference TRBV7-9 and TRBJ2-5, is DTGVSQNPRHKITKRGQNVTFRCDPISEHNRLYWYRQTLGQGPEFLTYFQNEAQLEKSRLLSDRFSAERPKGSFSTLEIQRTEQGDSAMYLCASSPFTGGQETQYFGPGTRLLVL.

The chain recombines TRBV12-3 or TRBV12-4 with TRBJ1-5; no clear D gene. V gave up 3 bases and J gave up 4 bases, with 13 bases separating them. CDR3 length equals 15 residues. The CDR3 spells CASSLGSPGNQPQHF. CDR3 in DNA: TGTGCCAGCAGTTTGGGGAGCCCTGGGAATCAGCCCCAGCATTTT.

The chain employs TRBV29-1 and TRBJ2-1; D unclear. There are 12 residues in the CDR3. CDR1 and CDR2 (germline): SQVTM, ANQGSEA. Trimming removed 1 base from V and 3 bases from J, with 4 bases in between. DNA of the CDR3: TGCAGCGTTGAAGTTCGCTACAATGAGCAGTTCTTC. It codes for CSVEVRYNEQFF.

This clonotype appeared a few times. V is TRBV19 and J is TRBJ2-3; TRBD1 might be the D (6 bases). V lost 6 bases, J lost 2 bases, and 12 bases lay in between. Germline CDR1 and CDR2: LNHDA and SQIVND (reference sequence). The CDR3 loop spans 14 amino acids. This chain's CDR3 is CASRPGHITDTQYF. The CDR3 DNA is TGTGCCAGTAGGCCGGGACACATCACAGATACGCAGTATTTT.

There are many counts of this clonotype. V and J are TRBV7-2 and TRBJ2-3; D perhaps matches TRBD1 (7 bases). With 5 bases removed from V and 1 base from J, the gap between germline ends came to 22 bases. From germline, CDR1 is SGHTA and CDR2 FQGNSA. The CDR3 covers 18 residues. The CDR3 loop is CASSLQGPTSSRTDTQYF. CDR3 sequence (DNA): TGTGCCAGCAGCCTACAGGGGCCCACTAGCTCCCGCACAGATACGCAGTATTTT.

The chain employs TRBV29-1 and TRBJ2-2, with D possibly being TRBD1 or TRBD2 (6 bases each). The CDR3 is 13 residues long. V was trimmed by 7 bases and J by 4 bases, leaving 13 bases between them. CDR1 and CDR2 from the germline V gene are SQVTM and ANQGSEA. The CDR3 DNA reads TGCAGCGGAGGGGGGCGAGGCACCGGGGAGCTGTTTTTT. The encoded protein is CSGGGRGTGELFF.

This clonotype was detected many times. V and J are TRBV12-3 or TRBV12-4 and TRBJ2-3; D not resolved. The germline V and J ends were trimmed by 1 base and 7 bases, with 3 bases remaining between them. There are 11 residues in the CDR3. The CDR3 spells CASSLVHTQYF. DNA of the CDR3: TGTGCCAGCAGTTTAGTACATACGCAGTATTTT.

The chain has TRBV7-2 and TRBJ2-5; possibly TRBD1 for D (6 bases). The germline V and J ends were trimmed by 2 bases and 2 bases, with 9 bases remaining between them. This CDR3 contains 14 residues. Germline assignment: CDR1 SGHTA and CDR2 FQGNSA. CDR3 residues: CASSLLGTQETQYF. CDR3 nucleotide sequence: TGTGCCAGCAGCTTATTAGGGACACAAGAGACCCAGTACTTC.

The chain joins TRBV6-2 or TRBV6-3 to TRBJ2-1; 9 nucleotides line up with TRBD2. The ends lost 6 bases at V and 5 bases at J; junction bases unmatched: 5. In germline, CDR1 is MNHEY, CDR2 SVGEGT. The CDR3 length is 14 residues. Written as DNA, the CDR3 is TGTGCCAGCAGATTAGCGGGAGTAAACAATGAGCAGTTCTTC. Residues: CASRLAGVNNEQFF.

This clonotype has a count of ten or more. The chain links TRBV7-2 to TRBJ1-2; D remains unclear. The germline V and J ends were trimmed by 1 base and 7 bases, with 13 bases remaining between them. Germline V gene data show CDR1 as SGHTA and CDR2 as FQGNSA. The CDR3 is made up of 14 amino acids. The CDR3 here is CASSLVGSRVGYTF. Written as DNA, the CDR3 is TGTGCCAGCAGCTTAGTTGGGTCGAGAGTTGGCTACACCTTC.

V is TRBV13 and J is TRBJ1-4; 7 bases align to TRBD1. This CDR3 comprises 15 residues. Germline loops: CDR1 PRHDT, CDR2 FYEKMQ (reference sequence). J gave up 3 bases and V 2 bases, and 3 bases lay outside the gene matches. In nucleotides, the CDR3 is TGTGCCAGCAGCTTACAGGGGGGACCTAATGAAAAACTGTTTTTT. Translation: CASSLQGGPNEKLFF.

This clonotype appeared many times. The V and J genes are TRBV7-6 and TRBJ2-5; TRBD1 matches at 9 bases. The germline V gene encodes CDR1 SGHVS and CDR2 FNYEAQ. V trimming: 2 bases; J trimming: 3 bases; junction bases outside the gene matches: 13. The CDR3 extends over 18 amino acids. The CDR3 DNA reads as TGTGCCAGCAGCTTAAGTGGGACAGGGTGGGAAGAAAAAGAGACCCAGTACTTC. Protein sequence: CASSLSGTGWEEKETQYF.

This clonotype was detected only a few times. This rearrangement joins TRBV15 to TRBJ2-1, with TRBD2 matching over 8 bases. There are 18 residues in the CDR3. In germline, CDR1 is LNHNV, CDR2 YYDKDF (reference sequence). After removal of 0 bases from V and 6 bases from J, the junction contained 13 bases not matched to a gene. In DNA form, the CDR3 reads TGTGCCACCAGCAGAGACTCGACGAGCGGGAGAGGTAGCAATGAGCAGTTCTTC. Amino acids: CATSRDSTSGRGSNEQFF.

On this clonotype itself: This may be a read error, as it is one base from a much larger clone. The CDR3 DNA is TGTGCCAGCAGGCCGGACCGGGGGGATCTGTTTTTT. It translates to CASRPDRGDLFF. The genes are TRBV28 and TRBJ2-2, with 7 bases that match TRBD2. Germline-derived CDR1 and CDR2 are MDHEN and SYDVKM. CDR3 size: 12 residues.